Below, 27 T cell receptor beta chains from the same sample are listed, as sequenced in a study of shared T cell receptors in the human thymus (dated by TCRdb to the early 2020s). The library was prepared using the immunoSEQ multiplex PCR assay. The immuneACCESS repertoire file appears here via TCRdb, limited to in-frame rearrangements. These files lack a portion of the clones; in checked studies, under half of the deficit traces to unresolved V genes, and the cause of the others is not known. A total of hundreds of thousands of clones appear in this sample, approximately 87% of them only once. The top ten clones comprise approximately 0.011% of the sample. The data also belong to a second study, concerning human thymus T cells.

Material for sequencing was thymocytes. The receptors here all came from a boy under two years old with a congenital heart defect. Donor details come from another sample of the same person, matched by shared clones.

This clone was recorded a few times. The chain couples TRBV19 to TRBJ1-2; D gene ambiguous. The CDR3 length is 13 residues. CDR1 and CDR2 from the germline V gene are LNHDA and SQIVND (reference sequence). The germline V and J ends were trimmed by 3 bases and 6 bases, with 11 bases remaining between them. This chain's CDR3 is CASSMGREHGYTF. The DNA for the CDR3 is TGTGCCAGTAGTATGGGGAGGGAACATGGCTACACCTTC.

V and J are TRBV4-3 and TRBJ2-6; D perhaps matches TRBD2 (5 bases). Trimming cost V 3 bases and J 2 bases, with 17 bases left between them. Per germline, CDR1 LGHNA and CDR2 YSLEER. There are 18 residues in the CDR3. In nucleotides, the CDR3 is TGCGCCAGCAGCCATACCCTCCGCGGGCAGACTGGGGCCAACGTCCTGACTTTC. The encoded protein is CASSHTLRGQTGANVLTF.

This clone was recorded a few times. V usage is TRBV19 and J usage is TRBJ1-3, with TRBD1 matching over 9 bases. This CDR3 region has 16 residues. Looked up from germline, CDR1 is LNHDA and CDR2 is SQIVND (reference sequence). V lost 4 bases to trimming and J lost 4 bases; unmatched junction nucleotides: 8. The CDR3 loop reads CASSTGTGSLGNTIYF. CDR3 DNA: TGTGCCAGTAGTACCGGGACAGGGAGCTTGGGAAACACCATATATTTT.

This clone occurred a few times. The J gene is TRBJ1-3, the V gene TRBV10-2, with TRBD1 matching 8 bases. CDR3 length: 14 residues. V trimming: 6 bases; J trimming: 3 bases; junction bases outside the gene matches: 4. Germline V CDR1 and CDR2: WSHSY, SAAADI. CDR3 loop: CASSQTGGGNTIYF. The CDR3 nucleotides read TGCGCCAGCAGCCAAACAGGGGGTGGAAACACCATATATTTT.

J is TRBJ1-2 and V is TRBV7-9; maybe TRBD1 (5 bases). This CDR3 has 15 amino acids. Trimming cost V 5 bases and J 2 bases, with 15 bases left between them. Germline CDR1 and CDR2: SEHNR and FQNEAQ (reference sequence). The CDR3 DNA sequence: TGTGCCAGCAGCCCCACGACGGGGGGAAACTATGGCTACACCTTC. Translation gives CASSPTTGGNYGYTF. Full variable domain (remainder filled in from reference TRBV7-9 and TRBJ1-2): DTGVSQNPRHKITKRGQNVTFRCDPISEHNRLYWYRQTLGQGPEFLTYFQNEAQLEKSRLLSDRFSAERPKGSFSTLEIQRTEQGDSAMYLCASSPTTGGNYGYTFGSGTRLTVV.

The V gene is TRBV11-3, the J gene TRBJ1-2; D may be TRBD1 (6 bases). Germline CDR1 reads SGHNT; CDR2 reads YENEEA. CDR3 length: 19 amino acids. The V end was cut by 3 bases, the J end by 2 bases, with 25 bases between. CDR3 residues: CASSLRSGRGWGHNYGYTF. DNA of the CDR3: TGTGCCAGCAGCTTGCGGTCGGGCAGGGGATGGGGCCACAACTATGGCTACACCTTC.

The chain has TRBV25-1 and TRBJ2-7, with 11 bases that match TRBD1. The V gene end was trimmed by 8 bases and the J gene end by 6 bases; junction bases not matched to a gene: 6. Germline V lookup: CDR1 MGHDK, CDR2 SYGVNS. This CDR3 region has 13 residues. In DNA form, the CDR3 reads TGTGCCAGCCGGGGACAGGGGGAGGTCGAGCAGTACTTC. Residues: CASRGQGEVEQYF.

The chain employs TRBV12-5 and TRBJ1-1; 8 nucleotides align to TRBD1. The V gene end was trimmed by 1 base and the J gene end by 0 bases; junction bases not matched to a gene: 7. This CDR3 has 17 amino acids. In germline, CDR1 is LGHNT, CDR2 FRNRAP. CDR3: CASGLEDRVSMNTEAFF. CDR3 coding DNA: TGTGCTAGTGGTTTGGAGGACAGGGTGAGTATGAACACTGAAGCTTTCTTT.

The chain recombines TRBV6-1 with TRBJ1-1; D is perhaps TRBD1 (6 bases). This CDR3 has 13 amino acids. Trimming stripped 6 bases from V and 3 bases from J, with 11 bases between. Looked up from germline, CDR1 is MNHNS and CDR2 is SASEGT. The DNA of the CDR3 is TGTGCCAGCAGCCAACAGGGAGACACTGAAGCTTTCTTT. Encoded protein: CASSQQGDTEAFF.

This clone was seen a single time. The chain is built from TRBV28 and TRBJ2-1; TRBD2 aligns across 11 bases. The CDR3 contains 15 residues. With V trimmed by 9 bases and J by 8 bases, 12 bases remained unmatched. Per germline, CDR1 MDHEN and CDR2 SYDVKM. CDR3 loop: CASRTSGLGVDEQFF. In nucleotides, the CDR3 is TGTGCCAGTAGGACTAGCGGGCTGGGGGTTGATGAGCAGTTCTTC. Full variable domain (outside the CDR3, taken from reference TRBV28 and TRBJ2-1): DVKVTQSSRYLVKRTGEKVFLECVQDMDHENMFWYRQDPGLGLRLIYFSYDVKMKEKGDIPEGYSVSREKKERFSLILESASTNQTSMYLCASRTSGLGVDEQFFGPGTRLTVL.

CDR3 in DNA: TGTGCCAGCAGCCACTGGGGACAGGGAAACTATGGCTACACCTTC. This gives the protein CASSHWGQGNYGYTF. The rearrangement joins TRBV11-2 to TRBJ1-2; 9 bases map to TRBD1. The CDR3 is 15 amino acids. Germline CDR1 and CDR2: SGHAT and FQNNGV. V trimming: 5 bases; J trimming: 2 bases; junction bases outside the gene matches: 6.

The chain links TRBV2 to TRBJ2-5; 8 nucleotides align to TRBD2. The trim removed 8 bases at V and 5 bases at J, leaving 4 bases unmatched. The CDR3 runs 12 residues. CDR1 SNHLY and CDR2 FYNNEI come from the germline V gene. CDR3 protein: CASAGTSETQYF. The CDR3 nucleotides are TGTGCCAGCGCAGGGACTAGTGAGACCCAGTACTTC.

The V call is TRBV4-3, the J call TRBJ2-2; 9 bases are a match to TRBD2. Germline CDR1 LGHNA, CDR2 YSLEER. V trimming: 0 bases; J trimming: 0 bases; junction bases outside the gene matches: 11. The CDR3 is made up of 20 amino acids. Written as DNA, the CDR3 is TGCGCCAGCAGCCAAGACCCTAGCGGGACAACTTACGCGAACACCGGGGAGCTGTTTTTT. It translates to CASSQDPSGTTYANTGELFF.

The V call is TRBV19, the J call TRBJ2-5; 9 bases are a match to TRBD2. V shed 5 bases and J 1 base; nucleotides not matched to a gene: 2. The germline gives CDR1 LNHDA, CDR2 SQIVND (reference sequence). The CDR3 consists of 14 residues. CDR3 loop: CASSVREGQETQYF. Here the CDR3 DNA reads TGTGCCAGTAGTGTGCGGGAGGGCCAAGAGACCCAGTACTTC.

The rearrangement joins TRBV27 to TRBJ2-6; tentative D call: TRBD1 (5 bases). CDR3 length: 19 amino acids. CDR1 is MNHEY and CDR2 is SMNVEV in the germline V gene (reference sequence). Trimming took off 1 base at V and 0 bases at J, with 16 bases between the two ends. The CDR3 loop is CASSLFGTGVNSGANVLTF. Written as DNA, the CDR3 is TGTGCCAGCAGTTTATTCGGTACAGGTGTCAACTCTGGGGCCAACGTCCTGACTTTC.

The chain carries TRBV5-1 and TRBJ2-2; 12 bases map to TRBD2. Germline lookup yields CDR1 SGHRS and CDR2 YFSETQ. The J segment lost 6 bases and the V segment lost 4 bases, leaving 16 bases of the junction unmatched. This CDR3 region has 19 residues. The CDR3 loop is CASSGSSSGRAIQAGELFF. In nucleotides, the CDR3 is TGCGCCAGCAGCGGAAGCTCTAGCGGGAGGGCCATACAGGCCGGGGAGCTGTTTTTT.

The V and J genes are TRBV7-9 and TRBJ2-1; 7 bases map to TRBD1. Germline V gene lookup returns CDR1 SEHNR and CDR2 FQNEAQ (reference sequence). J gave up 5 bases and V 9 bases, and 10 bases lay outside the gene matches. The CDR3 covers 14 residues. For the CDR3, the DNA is TGTGCCAGTCCCGACAGGGACCACCACAATGAGCAGTTCTTC. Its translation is CASPDRDHHNEQFF.

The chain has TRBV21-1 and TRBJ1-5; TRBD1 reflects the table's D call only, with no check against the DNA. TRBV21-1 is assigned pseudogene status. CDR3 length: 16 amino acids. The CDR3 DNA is TGTGCCAGCAGCAAAGCGCAGGGGATCAACAATCAGCCCCAGCATTTT. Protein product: CASSKAQGINNQPQHF.

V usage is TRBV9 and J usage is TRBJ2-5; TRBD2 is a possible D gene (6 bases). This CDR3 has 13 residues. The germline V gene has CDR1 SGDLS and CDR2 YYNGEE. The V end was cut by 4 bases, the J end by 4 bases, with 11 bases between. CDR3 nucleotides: TGTGCCAGCAGCCGTGGGGGGAGAGAGACCCAGTACTTC. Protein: CASSRGGRETQYF.

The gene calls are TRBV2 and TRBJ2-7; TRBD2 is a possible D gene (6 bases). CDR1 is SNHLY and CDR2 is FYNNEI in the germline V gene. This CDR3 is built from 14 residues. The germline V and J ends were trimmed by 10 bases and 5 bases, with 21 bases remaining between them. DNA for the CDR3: TGTGCCACCAGAACGGGGGTTTATTCTGACGAGCAGTACTTC. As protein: CATRTGVYSDEQYF.

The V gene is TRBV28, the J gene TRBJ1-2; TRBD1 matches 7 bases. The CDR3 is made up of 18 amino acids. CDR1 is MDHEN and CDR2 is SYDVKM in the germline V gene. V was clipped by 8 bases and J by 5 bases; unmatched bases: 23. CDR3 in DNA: TGTGCCAGCTTTTCGCCCCCTTACTCCGGGACAGTCACTTATGGCTACACCTTC. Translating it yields CASFSPPYSGTVTYGYTF.

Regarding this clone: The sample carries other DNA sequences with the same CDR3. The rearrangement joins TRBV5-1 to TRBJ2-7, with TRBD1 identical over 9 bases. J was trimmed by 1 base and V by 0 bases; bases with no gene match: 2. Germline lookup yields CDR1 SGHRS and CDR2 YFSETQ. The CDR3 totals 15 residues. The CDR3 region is CASSLVGQGSYEQYF. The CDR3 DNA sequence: TGCGCCAGCAGCTTGGTGGGACAGGGTTCCTACGAGCAGTACTTC. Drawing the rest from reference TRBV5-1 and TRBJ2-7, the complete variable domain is KAGVTQTPRYLIKTRGQQVTLSCSPISGHRSVSWYQQTPGQGLQFLFEYFSETQRNKGNFPGRFSGRQFSNSRSEMNVSTLELGDSALYLCASSLVGQGSYEQYFGPGTRLTVT.

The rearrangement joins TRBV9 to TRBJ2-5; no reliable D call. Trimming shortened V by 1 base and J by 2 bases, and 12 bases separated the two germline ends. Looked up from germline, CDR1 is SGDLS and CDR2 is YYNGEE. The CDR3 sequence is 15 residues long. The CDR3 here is CASSVLGQIQETQYF. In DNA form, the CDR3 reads TGTGCCAGCAGCGTATTGGGCCAGATTCAAGAGACCCAGTACTTC.

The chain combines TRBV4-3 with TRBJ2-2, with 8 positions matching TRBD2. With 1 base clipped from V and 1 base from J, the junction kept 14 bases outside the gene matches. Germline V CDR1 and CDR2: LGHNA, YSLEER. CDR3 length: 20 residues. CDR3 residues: CASSQALILLTSGNTGELFF. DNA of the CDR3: TGCGCCAGCAGCCAAGCTCTTATCCTTCTTACTAGCGGGAACACCGGGGAGCTGTTTTTT.

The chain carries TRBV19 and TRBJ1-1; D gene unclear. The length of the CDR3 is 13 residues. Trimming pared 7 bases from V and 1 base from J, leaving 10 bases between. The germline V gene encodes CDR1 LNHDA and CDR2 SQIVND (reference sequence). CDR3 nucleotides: TGTGCCAGTACCTCGGGTCAGAACACTGAAGCTTTCTTT. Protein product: CASTSGQNTEAFF.

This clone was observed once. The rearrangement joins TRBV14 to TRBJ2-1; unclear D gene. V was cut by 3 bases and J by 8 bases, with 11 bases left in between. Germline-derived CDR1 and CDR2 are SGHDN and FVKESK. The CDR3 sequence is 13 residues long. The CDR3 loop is CASSQRPMYEQFF. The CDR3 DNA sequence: TGTGCCAGCAGCCAGCGGCCTATGTATGAGCAGTTCTTC.

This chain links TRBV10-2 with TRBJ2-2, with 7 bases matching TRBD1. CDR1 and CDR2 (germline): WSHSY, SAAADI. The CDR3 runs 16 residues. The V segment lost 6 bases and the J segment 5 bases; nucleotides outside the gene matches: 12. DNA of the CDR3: TGCGCCAGCAGACTGGGTAGACAGGGTGGAACCGGGGAGCTGTTTTTT. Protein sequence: CASRLGRQGGTGELFF.